This T cell receptor (beta chain) was sequenced in a study of early T cells in non-severe SARS-CoV-2 infection. Background on the study: Alpha and beta chains were unpaired, from unsorted whole-blood bulk RNA. Findings and caveats of the study: VDJdb matching, biased toward anti-spike CD8 responses, missed private and CD4 specificities.

cDNA molecules, individually, were tagged with unique molecular identifiers. TCRdb passed the 5' RACE reads through MiXCR, listing each CDR3 protein once. Of roughly 93,000 distinct CDR3 sequences in the sample, over 12% were seen once. With regard to this clonotype: The antigen remains unidentified.

Material for sequencing was whole blood. The receptor was isolated from an adult who was a healthcare worker with PCR-confirmed SARS-CoV-2 infection or an uninfected control (not recorded which).

The CDR3 bases are TGCAGCGTTAACCCCTGGGCAGGGGCGGAGGGTATAGCCAAAAACATTCAGTACTTC. Translation gives CSVNPWAGAEGIAKNIQYF. The chain uses TRBV29-1 and TRBJ2-4; D is tentatively TRBD1 or TRBD2 (6 bases each). The CDR3 has 19 amino acids. Trimming shortened V by 5 bases and J by 0 bases, and 26 bases separated the two germline ends. Germline V gene lookup returns CDR1 SQVTM and CDR2 ANQGSEA.